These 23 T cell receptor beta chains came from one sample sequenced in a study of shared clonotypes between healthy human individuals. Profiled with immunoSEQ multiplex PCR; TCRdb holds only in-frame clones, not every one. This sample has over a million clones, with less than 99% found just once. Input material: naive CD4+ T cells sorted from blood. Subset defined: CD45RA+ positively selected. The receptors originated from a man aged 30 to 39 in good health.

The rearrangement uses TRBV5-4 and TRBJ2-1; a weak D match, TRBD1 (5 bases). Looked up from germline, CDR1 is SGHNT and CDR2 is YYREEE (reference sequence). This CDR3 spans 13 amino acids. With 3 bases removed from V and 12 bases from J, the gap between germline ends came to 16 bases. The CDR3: CASSSGQNLGQFF. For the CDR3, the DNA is TGTGCCAGCAGCTCCGGACAAAACCTCGGGCAGTTCTTC.

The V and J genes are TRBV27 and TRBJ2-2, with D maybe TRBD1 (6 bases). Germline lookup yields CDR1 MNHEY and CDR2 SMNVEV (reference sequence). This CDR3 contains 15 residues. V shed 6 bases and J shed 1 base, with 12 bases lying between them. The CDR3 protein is CASRPRGVNTGELFF. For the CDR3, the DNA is TGTGCCAGCAGACCCAGGGGCGTGAACACCGGGGAGCTGTTTTTT.

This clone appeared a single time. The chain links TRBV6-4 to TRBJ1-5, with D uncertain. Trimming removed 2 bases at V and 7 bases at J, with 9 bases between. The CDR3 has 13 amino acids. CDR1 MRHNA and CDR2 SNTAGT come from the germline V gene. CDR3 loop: CASSDGGSQPQHF. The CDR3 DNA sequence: TGTGCCAGCAGTGACGGTGGTAGCCAGCCCCAGCATTTT.

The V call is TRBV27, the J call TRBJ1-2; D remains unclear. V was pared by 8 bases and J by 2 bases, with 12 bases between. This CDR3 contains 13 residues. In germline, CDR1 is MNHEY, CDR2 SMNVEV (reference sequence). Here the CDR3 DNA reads TGTGCCAGCTCTGATACACGGAACTATGGCTACACCTTC. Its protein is CASSDTRNYGYTF.

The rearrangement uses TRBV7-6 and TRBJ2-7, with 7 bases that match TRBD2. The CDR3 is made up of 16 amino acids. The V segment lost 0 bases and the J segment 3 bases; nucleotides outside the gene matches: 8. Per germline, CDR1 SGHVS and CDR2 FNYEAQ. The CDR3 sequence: CASSLAVPSGSYEQYF. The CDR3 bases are TGTGCCAGCAGCTTAGCTGTACCTAGCGGTAGCTACGAGCAGTACTTC. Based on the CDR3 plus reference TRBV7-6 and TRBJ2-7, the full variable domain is GAGVSQSPRYKVTKRGQDVALRCDPISGHVSLYWYRQALGQGPEFLTYFNYEAQQDKSGLPNDRFSAERPEGSISTLTIQRTEQRDSAMYRCASSLAVPSGSYEQYFGPGTRLTVT.

The CDR3 is CSVDAGISYNEQFF. CDR3 DNA sequence: TGCAGCGTTGATGCAGGGATCTCCTACAATGAGCAGTTCTTC. The chain recombines TRBV29-1 with TRBJ2-1; D is possibly TRBD1 (5 bases). Trimming shortened V by 3 bases and J by 0 bases, and 9 bases separated the two germline ends. The CDR3 sequence is 14 residues long. Per germline, CDR1 SQVTM and CDR2 ANQGSEA.

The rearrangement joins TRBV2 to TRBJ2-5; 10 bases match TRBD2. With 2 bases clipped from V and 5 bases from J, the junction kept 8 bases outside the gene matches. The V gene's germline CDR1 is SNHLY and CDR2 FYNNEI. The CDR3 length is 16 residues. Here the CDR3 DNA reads TGTGCCAGCAGTGAACTCTTAGCGGGAGGTGCGGAGACCCAGTACTTC. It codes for CASSELLAGGAETQYF.

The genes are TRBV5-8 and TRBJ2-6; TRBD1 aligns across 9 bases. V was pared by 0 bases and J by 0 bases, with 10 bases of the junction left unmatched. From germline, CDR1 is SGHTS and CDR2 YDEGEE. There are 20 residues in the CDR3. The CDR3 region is CASSLVIWDRVVSGANVLTF. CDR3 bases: TGTGCCAGCAGCTTGGTCATATGGGACAGGGTAGTCTCTGGGGCCAACGTCCTGACTTTC. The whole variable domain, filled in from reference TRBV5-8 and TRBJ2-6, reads EAGVTQSPTHLIKTRGQQATLRCSPISGHTSVYWYQQALGLGLQFLLWYDEGEERNRGNFPPRFSGRQFPNYSSELNVNALELEDSALYLCASSLVIWDRVVSGANVLTFGAGSRLTVL.

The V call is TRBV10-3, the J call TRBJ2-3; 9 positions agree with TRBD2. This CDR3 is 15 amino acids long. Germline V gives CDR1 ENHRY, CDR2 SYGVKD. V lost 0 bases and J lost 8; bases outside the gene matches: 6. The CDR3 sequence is CAISESREGIFTQYF. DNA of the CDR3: TGTGCCATCAGTGAGTCGCGGGAGGGGATATTTACGCAGTATTTT.

This CDR3 is CASSLHSGSTDTQYF. The DNA for the CDR3 is TGTGCCAGCAGCCTACATAGCGGGAGCACAGATACGCAGTATTTT. V and J are TRBV9 and TRBJ2-3, with 7 bases lining up with TRBD2. The ends lost 4 bases at V and 0 bases at J; junction bases unmatched: 5. The CDR3 runs 15 residues. Germline V gene sequence: CDR1 SGDLS, CDR2 YYNGEE.

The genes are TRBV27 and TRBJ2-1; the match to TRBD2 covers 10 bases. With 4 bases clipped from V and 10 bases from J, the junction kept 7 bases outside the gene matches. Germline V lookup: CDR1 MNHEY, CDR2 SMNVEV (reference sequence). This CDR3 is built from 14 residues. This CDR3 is CASSWLAGAGEQFF. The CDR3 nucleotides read TGTGCCAGCAGTTGGCTAGCGGGAGCCGGGGAGCAGTTCTTC.

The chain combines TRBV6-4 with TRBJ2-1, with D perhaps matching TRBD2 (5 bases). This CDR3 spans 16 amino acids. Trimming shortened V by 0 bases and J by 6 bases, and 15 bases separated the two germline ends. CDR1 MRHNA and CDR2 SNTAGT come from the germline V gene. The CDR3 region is CASSDSATTYSNEQFF. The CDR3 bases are TGTGCCAGCAGTGACTCAGCGACTACGTATTCCAATGAGCAGTTCTTC.

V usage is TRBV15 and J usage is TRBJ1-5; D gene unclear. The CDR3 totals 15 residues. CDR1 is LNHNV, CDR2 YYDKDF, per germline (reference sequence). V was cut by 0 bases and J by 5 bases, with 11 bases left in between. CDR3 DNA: TGTGCCACCAGCAGAGATCATGGGCAGGATCAGCCCCAGCATTTT. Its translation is CATSRDHGQDQPQHF.

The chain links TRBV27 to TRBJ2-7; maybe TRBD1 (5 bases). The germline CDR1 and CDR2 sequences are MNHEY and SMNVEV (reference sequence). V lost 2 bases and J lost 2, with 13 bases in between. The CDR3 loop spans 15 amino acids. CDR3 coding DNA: TGTGCCAGCAGTTTAGGGGCAGATAGAACCTACGAGCAGTACTTC. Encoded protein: CASSLGADRTYEQYF.

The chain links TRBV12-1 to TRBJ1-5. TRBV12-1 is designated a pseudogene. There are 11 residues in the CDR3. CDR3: CASSFYQPQHF. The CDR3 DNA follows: TGTGCCAGCAGCTTTTATCAGCCCCAGCATTTT.

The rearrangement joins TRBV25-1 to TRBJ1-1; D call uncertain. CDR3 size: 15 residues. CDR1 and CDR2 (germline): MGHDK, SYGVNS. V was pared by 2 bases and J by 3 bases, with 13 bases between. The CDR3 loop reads CASSELPGLHTEAFF. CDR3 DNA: TGTGCCAGCAGTGAACTCCCGGGGTTGCACACTGAAGCTTTCTTT.

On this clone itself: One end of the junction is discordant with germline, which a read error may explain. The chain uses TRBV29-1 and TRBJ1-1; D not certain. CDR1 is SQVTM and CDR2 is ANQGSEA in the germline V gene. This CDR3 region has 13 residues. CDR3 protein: CSAEPKSVAEAFF. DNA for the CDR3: TGCAGCGCTGAACCCAAAAGTGTGGCTGAAGCTTTCTTT.

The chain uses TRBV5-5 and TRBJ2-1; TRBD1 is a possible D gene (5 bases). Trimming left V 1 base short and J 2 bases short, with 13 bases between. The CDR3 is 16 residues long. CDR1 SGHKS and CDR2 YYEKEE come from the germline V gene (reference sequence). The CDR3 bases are TGTGCCAGCAGCTTGATCGCCAGGGTCGCCTACAATGAGCAGTTCTTC. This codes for CASSLIARVAYNEQFF.

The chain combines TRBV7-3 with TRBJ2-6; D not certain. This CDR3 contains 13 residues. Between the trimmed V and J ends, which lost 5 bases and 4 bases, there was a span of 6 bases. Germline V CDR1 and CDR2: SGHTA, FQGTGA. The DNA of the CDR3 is TGTGCCAGCAGCCTACAAGGGGCCAACGTCCTGACTTTC. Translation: CASSLQGANVLTF.

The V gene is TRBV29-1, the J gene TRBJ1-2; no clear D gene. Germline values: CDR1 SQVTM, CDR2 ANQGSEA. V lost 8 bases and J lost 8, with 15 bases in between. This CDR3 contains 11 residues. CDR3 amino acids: CSHAAPWGYTF. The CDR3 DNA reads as TGCAGCCACGCAGCACCGTGGGGCTACACCTTC.

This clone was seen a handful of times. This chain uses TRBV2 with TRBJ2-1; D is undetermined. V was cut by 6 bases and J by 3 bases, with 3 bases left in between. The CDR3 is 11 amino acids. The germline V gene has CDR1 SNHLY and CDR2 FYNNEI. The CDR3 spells CASSNYNEQFF. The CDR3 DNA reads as TGTGCCAGCAGCAACTACAATGAGCAGTTCTTC.

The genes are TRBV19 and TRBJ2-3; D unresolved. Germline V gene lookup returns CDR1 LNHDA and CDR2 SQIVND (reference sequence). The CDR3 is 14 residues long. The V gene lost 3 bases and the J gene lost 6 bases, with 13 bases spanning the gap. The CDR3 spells CASSIVGGPDTQYF. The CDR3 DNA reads TGTGCCAGTAGTATTGTGGGCGGTCCGGATACGCAGTATTTT. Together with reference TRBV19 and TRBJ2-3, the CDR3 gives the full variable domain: DGGITQSPKYLFRKEGQNVTLSCEQNLNHDAMYWYRQDPGQGLRLIYYSQIVNDFQKGDIAEGYSVSREKKESFPLTVTSAQKNPTAFYLCASSIVGGPDTQYFGPGTRLTVL.

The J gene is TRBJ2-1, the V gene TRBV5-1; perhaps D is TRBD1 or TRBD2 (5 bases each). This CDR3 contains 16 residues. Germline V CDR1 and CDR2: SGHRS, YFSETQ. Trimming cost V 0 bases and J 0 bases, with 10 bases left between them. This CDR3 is CASSLGQLASYNEQFF. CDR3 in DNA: TGCGCCAGCAGCTTGGGACAGCTAGCCTCCTACAATGAGCAGTTCTTC.